Listed below are T cell receptor beta chains from one sample, sequenced in a study of beta chain features in type 1 diabetes. Repertoires were generated with immunoSEQ multiplex PCR, while TCRdb's copy carries only in-frame clones and drops some. There are more than 200,000 clones in the sample; 16% occur only once, and about 0.092% lies in the top ten. The specimen sequenced was naive CD4+ T cells from blood. These receptors were obtained from a man aged 25-40 years with type 1 diabetes. Both conserved end residues are part of each CDR3. The D gene is left open where the match is weak. The listing skips clone size in some rows; elsewhere it reads once, few, many or a size class.

v_gene: TRBV30; j_gene: TRBJ2-1; d_gene: .; abundance: .; CDR3aa: CAWSRTGAYNEQFF; CDR3nt: TGTGCCTGGAGCAGGACTGGTGCCTACAATGAGCAGTTCTTC
v_gene: TRBV14; j_gene: TRBJ2-3; d_gene: .; abundance: .; CDR3aa: CASSPNSGYTDTQYF; CDR3nt: TGTGCCAGCAGCCCAAACAGCGGTTACACAGATACGCAGTATTTT
v_gene: TRBV29-1; j_gene: TRBJ1-5; d_gene: TRBD1; abundance: .; CDR3aa: CSVEGPGQGPGQPQHF; CDR3nt: TGCAGCGTTGAAGGTCCGGGACAGGGCCCTGGGCAGCCCCAGCATTTT
v_gene: TRBV29-1; j_gene: TRBJ1-1; d_gene: TRBD1; abundance: few; CDR3aa: CSVEDQRGHTEAFF; CDR3nt: TGCAGCGTTGAAGATCAAAGGGGGCACACTGAAGCTTTCTTT
v_gene: TRBV11-2; j_gene: TRBJ1-2; d_gene: TRBD1; abundance: few; CDR3aa: CASSSTAAGTAYGYTF; CDR3nt: TGTGCCAGCAGCTCCACGGCGGCCGGGACAGCCTATGGCTACACCTTC
v_gene: TRBV9; j_gene: TRBJ2-7; d_gene: .; abundance: few; CDR3aa: CASSPRPAYEQYF; CDR3nt: TGTGCCAGCAGCCCAAGACCGGCCTACGAGCAGTACTTC
v_gene: TRBV30; j_gene: TRBJ1-1; d_gene: .; abundance: .; CDR3aa: CALGGTEAFF; CDR3nt: TGTGCCCTCGGGGGCACTGAAGCTTTCTTT
v_gene: TRBV20-1; j_gene: TRBJ1-2; d_gene: .; abundance: .; CDR3aa: CSASGTDGYTF; CDR3nt: TGCAGTGCTAGCGGGACGGATGGCTACACCTTC
v_gene: TRBV4-1; j_gene: TRBJ2-5; d_gene: TRBD2; abundance: few; CDR3aa: CASSQRASGGNQETQYF; CDR3nt: TGCGCCAGCAGCCAACGCGCTAGCGGGGGGAACCAAGAGACCCAGTACTTC
v_gene: TRBV29-1; j_gene: TRBJ2-7; d_gene: .; abundance: .; CDR3aa: CSVSPGGTYEQYF; CDR3nt: TGCAGCGTTAGTCCAGGAGGTACCTACGAGCAGTACTTC
v_gene: TRBV6-5; j_gene: TRBJ2-2; d_gene: .; abundance: few; CDR3aa: CASSPASSGGELFF; CDR3nt: TGTGCCAGCAGTCCTGCTAGTTCGGGGGGGGAGCTGTTTTTT
v_gene: TRBV15; j_gene: TRBJ1-2; d_gene: .; abundance: .; CDR3aa: CATSRGPQGFGDYGYTF; CDR3nt: TGTGCCACCAGCAGAGGGCCGCAGGGATTCGGGGACTATGGCTACACCTTC
v_gene: TRBV7-8; j_gene: TRBJ2-5; d_gene: TRBD2; abundance: few; CDR3aa: CASSKNLREGETQYF; CDR3nt: TGTGCCAGCAGCAAAAACCTCAGGGAGGGGGAGACCCAGTACTTC
v_gene: TRBV30; j_gene: TRBJ2-1; d_gene: .; abundance: .; CDR3aa: CAWSKKGSYNEQFF; CDR3nt: TGTGCCTGGAGTAAGAAGGGCTCCTACAATGAGCAGTTCTTC
v_gene: TRBV5-8; j_gene: TRBJ2-3; d_gene: .; abundance: few; CDR3aa: CASRSLSTDTQYF; CDR3nt: TGTGCCAGCAGGAGCCTCAGCACAGATACGCAGTATTTT
v_gene: TRBV28; j_gene: TRBJ2-5; d_gene: .; abundance: .; CDR3aa: CASSPLTSLTVIGEETQYF; CDR3nt: TGTGCCAGCAGCCCTTTAACGAGCCTTACTGTCATAGGGGAAGAGACCCAGTACTTC
v_gene: TRBV29-1; j_gene: TRBJ1-1; d_gene: TRBD1; abundance: .; CDR3aa: CSVEYFGRATGAEAFF; CDR3nt: TGCAGCGTTGAGTATTTTGGCAGGGCCACAGGGGCTGAAGCTTTCTTT
v_gene: TRBV13; j_gene: TRBJ2-1; d_gene: .; abundance: few; CDR3aa: CASSPPEYNEQFF; CDR3nt: TGTGCCAGCAGCCCACCGGAGTACAATGAGCAGTTCTTC
v_gene: TRBV30; j_gene: TRBJ2-7; d_gene: .; abundance: few; CDR3aa: CAGGGRGSAYF; CDR3nt: TGTGCCGGGGGTGGAAGAGGTTCCGCGTACTTC
v_gene: TRBV23-1; j_gene: TRBJ2-3; d_gene: TRBD2; abundance: few; CDR3aa: CASSQEGMAGGVIYADTQYF; CDR3nt: TGCGCCAGCAGTCAAGAGGGAATGGCGGGAGGGGTGATCTACGCAGATACGCAGTATTTT
v_gene: TRBV7-2; j_gene: TRBJ2-1; d_gene: TRBD2; abundance: .; CDR3aa: CASRRTSAGEQFF; CDR3nt: TGTGCCAGCAGACGTACTAGCGCCGGTGAGCAGTTCTTC
v_gene: TRBV29-1; j_gene: TRBJ1-3; d_gene: .; abundance: few; CDR3aa: CSVVRGMGIGNTIYF; CDR3nt: TGCAGCGTTGTACGGGGCATGGGGATTGGAAACACCATATATTTT
v_gene: TRBV5-8; j_gene: TRBJ1-2; d_gene: .; abundance: few; CDR3aa: CASSGINYGYTF; CDR3nt: TGTGCCAGCAGCGGGATTAACTATGGCTACACCTTC
v_gene: TRBV5-1; j_gene: TRBJ2-5; d_gene: TRBD2; abundance: .; CDR3aa: CASSIRAGVGETQYF; CDR3nt: TGCGCCAGCAGCATCAGAGCGGGAGTTGGGGAGACCCAGTACTTC
v_gene: TRBV4-1; j_gene: TRBJ1-2; d_gene: .; abundance: few; CDR3aa: CASSSENGYGYTF; CDR3nt: TGCGCCAGCAGCTCGGAAAACGGCTATGGCTACACCTTC
v_gene: TRBV30; j_gene: TRBJ2-4; d_gene: .; abundance: few; CDR3aa: CAWSVQGMLAKNIQYF; CDR3nt: TGTGCCTGGAGTGTACAGGGTATGCTAGCCAAAAACATTCAGTACTTC
v_gene: TRBV30; j_gene: TRBJ1-2; d_gene: .; abundance: .; CDR3aa: CAWSANRPSYGYTF; CDR3nt: TGTGCCTGGAGTGCTAACAGGCCCAGCTATGGCTACACCTTC